This TCR beta chain was identified in a study of shared clonotypes between healthy human individuals. As to this clone: The antigen remains unidentified.

Whole-study findings and limits: Few donors limited the genetic and exposure-history diversity represented. The study found lower generation probabilities in non-shared clonotypes than in those shared by all four donors.

The data were produced by immunoSEQ multiplex PCR, yet TCRdb's version contains in-frame clones alone and is incomplete. The table records about 1.5 million clones, around 98% of them present only once. The ends lost 5 bases at V and 3 bases at J; junction bases unmatched: 6. There are 16 residues in the CDR3. Germline V gene data show CDR1 as SEHNR and CDR2 as FQNEAQ (reference sequence). The sequencing input was naive CD4+ T cells sorted from blood. As to subset: CD45RA+ positively selected. The chain couples TRBV7-9 to TRBJ2-7, with 14 bases aligning to TRBD2. The source is a man aged 30 to 45 in good health. This CDR3 is CASSIGTSGSGYEQYF. For the CDR3, the DNA is TGTGCCAGCAGCATCGGGACTAGCGGGAGTGGCTACGAGCAGTACTTC.